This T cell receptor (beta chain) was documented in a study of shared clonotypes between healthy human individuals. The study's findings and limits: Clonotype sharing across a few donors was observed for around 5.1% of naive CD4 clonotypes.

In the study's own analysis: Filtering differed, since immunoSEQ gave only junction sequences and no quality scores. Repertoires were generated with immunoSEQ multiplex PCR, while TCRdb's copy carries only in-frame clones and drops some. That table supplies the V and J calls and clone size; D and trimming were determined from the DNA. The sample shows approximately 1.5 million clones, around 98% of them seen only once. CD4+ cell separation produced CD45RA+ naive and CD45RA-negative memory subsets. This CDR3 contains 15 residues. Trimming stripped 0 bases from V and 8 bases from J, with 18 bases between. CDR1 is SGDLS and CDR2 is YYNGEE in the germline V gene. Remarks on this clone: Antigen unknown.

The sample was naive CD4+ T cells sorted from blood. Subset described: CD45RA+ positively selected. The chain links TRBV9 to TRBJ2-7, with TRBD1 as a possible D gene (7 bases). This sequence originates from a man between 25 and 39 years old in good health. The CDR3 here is CASSVGGTAIEQQYF. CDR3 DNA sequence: TGTGCCAGCAGCGTAGGCGGGACAGCCATCGAGCAGCAGTACTTC. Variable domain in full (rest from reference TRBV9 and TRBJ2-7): DSGVTQTPKHLITATGQRVTLRCSPRSGDLSVYWYQQSLDQGLQFLIQYYNGEERAKGNILERFSAQQFPDLHSELNLSSLELGDSALYFCASSVGGTAIEQQYFGPGTRLTVT.